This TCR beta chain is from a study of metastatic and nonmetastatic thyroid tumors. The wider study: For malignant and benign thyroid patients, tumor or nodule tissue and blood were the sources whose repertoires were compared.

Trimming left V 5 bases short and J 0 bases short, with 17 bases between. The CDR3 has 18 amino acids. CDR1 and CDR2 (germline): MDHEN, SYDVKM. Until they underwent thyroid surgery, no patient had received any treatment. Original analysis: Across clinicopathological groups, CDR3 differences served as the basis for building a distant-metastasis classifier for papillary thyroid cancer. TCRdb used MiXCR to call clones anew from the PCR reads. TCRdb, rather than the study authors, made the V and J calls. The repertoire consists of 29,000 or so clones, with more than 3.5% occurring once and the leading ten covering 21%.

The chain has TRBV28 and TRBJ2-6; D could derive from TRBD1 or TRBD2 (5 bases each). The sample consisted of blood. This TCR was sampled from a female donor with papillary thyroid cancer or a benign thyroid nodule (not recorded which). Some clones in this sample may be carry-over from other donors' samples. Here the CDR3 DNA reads TGTGCCAGCAGTCCGCTCGGGGCCTCGTACTCTGGGGCCAACGTCCTGACTTTC. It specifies CASSPLGASYSGANVLTF.